This paragraph covers one T cell receptor (beta chain) sequence. The CDR3 consists of 15 residues. Trimming pared 4 bases from V and 2 bases from J, leaving 12 bases between. Germline loops: CDR1 MNHEY, CDR2 SVGEGT. This sample stems from a study of blood T cell repertoires in COVID-19. As for the study in general: Whether acute or convalescent, the COVID-19 samples came from the United States, Italy and Spain. From T cells, B-cell-depleted T cells, or PBMCs came the material, which was cDNA or gDNA.

As handled by the study authors: The authors estimated nucleated cell counts from reference gene primer amplification. The repertoire was sequenced with immunoSEQ multiplex PCR; TCRdb's copy has only in-frame clones and lacks some. V and J calls and clone size are as listed in that table; D and trimming were resolved from the DNA. The data contain over 150,000 clones, approximately 80% of them seen just once; the ten biggest clones take up 2.5% to 3.5%. This chain connects TRBV6-2 or TRBV6-3 to TRBJ1-3; D is unresolved. This receptor was obtained from a woman aged 55-70 years with acute or convalescent COVID-19. Source material: peripheral blood. The CDR3 sequence is CASSFGDPTGNTIYF. The CDR3 bases are TGTGCCAGCAGTTTTGGAGATCCCACTGGAAACACCATATATTTT.